One and the same sample provided the 4 T cell receptor beta chains below, sequenced in a study of T cells in Graves' hyperthyroidism and ophthalmopathy. The TCR beta CDR3 regions underwent amplification using RNA transcripts as the source. A first-round RT-PCR of the TCR CDR3 used the HTBI primer set. Each CDR3 protein gets one entry after TCRdb re-called the multiplex PCR reads with MiXCR. This table has hundreds of thousands of distinct CDR3 sequences, about a fifth appearing once. The sequenced material came from blood. The receptors were gathered from a man between 25 and 39 years old with Graves' ophthalmopathy.

The sample holds a few counts of this clonotype. The CDR3 DNA sequence: TGTGCCAGCAAGGAGGGTTGGAACTATGGCTACACCTTC. Protein: CASKEGWNYGYTF. The chain has TRBV6-1 and TRBJ1-2, with D uncertain. From germline, CDR1 is MNHNS and CDR2 SASEGT. This CDR3 contains 13 residues. The ends were cut back, 7 bases at V and 2 bases at J, with 11 bases in the middle.

The genes are TRBV6-1 and TRBJ1-1; D is unresolved. The V gene's germline CDR1 is MNHNS and CDR2 SASEGT. The ends were cut back, 7 bases at V and 1 base at J, with 10 bases in the middle. The CDR3 consists of 13 residues. CDR3 in DNA: TGTGCCAGCAACCCGCCGGGGAACACTGAAGCTTTCTTT. Encoded protein: CASNPPGNTEAFF.

The chain combines TRBV28 with TRBJ1-2, with 7 bases that match TRBD1. The CDR3 is 14 amino acids. After removal of 6 bases from V and 8 bases from J, the junction contained 12 bases not matched to a gene. The germline V gene encodes CDR1 MDHEN and CDR2 SYDVKM. This chain's CDR3 is CASSYNRGVEGYTF. The CDR3 DNA reads TGTGCCAGCAGCTATAACAGGGGAGTGGAGGGCTACACCTTC.

The table lists this clonotype with a few counts. This chain connects TRBV20-1 to TRBJ2-5; maybe TRBD1 (6 bases). The germline gives CDR1 DFQATT, CDR2 SNEGSKA (reference sequence). The CDR3 has 14 residues. Trimming took off 3 bases at V and 0 bases at J, with 11 bases between the two ends. CDR3 nucleotide sequence: TGCAGTGCTAGGGTGACAGGCAACCAAGAGACCCAGTACTTC. It encodes CSARVTGNQETQYF.